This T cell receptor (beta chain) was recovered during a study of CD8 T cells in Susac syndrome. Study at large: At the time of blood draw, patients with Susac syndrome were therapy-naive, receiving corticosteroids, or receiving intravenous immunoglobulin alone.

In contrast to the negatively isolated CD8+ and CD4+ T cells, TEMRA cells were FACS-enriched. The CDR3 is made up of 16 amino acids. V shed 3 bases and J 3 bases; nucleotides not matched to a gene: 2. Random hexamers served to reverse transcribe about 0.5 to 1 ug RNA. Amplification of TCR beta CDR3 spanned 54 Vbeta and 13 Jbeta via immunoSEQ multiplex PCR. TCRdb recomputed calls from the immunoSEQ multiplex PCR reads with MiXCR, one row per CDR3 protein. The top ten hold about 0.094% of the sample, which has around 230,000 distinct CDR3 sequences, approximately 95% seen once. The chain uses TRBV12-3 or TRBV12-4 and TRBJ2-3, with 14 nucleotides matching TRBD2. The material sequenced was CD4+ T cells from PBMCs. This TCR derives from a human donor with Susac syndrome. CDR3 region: CASSLGLAGVTDTQYF. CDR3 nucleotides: TGTGCCAGCAGTTTGGGACTAGCGGGAGTAACAGATACGCAGTATTTT.